Presented here are 6 T cell receptor beta chains from one specimen sequenced in a study of regulatory T cells in long-lasting Graves disease. Arm-PCR of CDR3 regions and iRepertoire HTBI primers were the basis on which TCR beta libraries were built. TCRdb re-analysed the multiplex PCR reads in MiXCR, keeping a single row per CDR3 protein. The sample holds hundreds of thousands of distinct CDR3 sequences; about 16% are singletons and the top ten take roughly 25%. Specified time point: newly diagnosed GD, antithyroid drugs for less than 3 months. Preparation of the TCR library used RNA extracted from PBMCs. These data also formed part of another study, on T cells in Graves' hyperthyroidism and ophthalmopathy.

Sequencing used peripheral blood mononuclear cells (PBMCs), obtained at new diagnosis, from a patient treated with antithyroid drugs. The receptors were gathered from a woman aged 40 to 65 with Graves disease.

There are many counts of this clonotype. This chain connects TRBV11-1 to TRBJ2-7; D may be TRBD1 (6 bases). CDR1 and CDR2 (germline): SGHAT, FQDESV (reference sequence). V lost 5 bases, J lost 6 bases, and 14 bases lay in between. This CDR3 comprises 13 residues. The CDR3 sequence: CASSGGDPLEQYF. The CDR3 DNA sequence: TGTGCCAGCAGCGGGGGCGACCCCCTCGAGCAGTACTTC.

This clonotype was seen many times. The J gene is TRBJ1-6, the V gene TRBV6-1; D gene ambiguous. CDR1 and CDR2 (germline): MNHNS, SASEGT. V was cut by 0 bases and J by 6 bases, with 9 bases left in between. The CDR3 has 15 residues. This CDR3 reads CASSEAHAANSPLHF. CDR3 nucleotide sequence: TGTGCCAGCAGTGAAGCCCATGCCGCTAATTCACCCCTCCACTTT.

This clonotype was observed a handful of times. V is TRBV6-5 and J is TRBJ2-5; TRBD2 aligns across 8 bases. From germline, CDR1 is MNHEY and CDR2 SVGAGI. With V trimmed by 4 bases and J by 0 bases, 7 bases remained unmatched. CDR3 size: 16 residues. CDR3 in amino acids: CASSSQGGGYQETQYF. DNA of the CDR3: TGTGCCAGCAGTTCTCAGGGCGGGGGGTACCAAGAGACCCAGTACTTC.

In its sample, this clonotype was seen a few times. The V gene is TRBV18, the J gene TRBJ1-3; no reliable D call. Germline CDR1 reads KGHSH; CDR2 reads LQKENI. This CDR3 comprises 17 residues. V lost 0 bases and J lost 0, with 12 bases in between. CDR3 DNA: TGTGCCAGCTCACCACCCGGGCAGCGCCTCTCTGGAAACACCATATATTTT. Protein product: CASSPPGQRLSGNTIYF.

Many counts were recorded for this clonotype. The chain links TRBV6-1 to TRBJ2-1; D tentatively reads TRBD1 or TRBD2 (6 bases each). This CDR3 contains 15 residues. Trimming cost V 9 bases and J 2 bases, with 17 bases left between them. From germline, CDR1 is MNHNS and CDR2 SASEGT. CDR3: CASIKSGAPYNEQFF. The CDR3 DNA reads TGTGCCAGTATTAAGTCGGGGGCCCCCTACAATGAGCAGTTCTTC.

The chain couples TRBV12-3 or TRBV12-4 to TRBJ1-4; tentatively, D is TRBD1 (5 bases). Trimming pared 6 bases from V and 3 bases from J, leaving 14 bases between. The CDR3 contains 15 residues. CDR3 sequence: CASSALDISNEKLFF. CDR3 nucleotide sequence: TGTGCCAGCAGCGCCCTGGACATATCTAATGAAAAACTGTTTTTT.